This T cell receptor beta chain was found in a study of CD4 and CD8 cells across lung adenocarcinoma regions. MiXCR, applied by TCRdb to the PCR reads, yields one record per CDR3 protein. This table has approximately 12,000 distinct CDR3 sequences, roughly 48% appearing once. A remark on this clonotype: Relative to the germline gene, one junction end is altered; a read error may explain this.

Donors had localized lung adenocarcinoma, a non-small cell lung cancer. Per germline, CDR1 MNHNS and CDR2 SASEGT. The CDR3 is 16 amino acids. The chain couples TRBV6-1 to TRBJ2-3; 8 bases line up with TRBD2. The specimen sequenced was CD8+ T cells from the margin of a lung tumor. The sequence was collected from a female donor with lung adenocarcinoma. The CD4 and CD8 labels of this study may be unreliable. This CDR3 reads CASSEGRGDGPDTQYF. The DNA of the CDR3 is TGTGCCAGCAGTGAAGGGCGGGGGGATGGCCCAGATACCCAGTATTTT.